The present entry profiles one TCR beta chain with its context. The germline V gene encodes CDR1 SGHVS and CDR2 FQNEAQ. V shed 3 bases, J shed 3 bases, and the junction held 2 bases outside the gene matches. This CDR3 has 16 amino acids. The record originates from a study of blood T cell repertoires in COVID-19. Here immunoSEQ multiplex PCR was the method, and the copy in TCRdb shows in-frame clones only, minus some. The sample records about 140,000 clones, roughly 80% being singletons. The V gene is TRBV7-8, the J gene TRBJ2-3, with 14 bases identical to TRBD2. Specimen: peripheral blood. The clonotype comes from a human donor in a cohort sampled during active COVID-19. CDR3 in amino acids: CASSLGTSGRTDTQYF. Written as DNA, the CDR3 is TGTGCCAGCAGCTTGGGGACTAGCGGGAGAACAGATACGCAGTATTTT. Looking up the rest from reference TRBV7-8 and TRBJ2-3 gives the full variable domain: GAGVSQSPRYKVAKRGQDVALRCDPISGHVSLFWYQQALGQGPEFLTYFQNEAQLDKSGLPSDRFFAERPEGSVSTLKIQRTQQEDSAVYLCASSLGTSGRTDTQYFGPGTRLTVL.